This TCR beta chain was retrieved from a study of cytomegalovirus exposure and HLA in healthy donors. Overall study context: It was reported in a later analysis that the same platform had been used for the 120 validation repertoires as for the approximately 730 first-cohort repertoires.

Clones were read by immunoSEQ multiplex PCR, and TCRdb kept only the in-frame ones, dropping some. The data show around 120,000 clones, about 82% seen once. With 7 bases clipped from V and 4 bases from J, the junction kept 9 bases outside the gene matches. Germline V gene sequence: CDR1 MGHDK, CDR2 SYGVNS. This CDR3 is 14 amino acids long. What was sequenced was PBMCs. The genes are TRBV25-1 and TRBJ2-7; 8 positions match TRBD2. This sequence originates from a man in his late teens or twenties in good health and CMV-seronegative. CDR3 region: CASTEAGAVYEQYF. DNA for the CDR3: TGTGCCAGCACCGAAGCGGGGGCGGTTTACGAGCAGTACTTC.